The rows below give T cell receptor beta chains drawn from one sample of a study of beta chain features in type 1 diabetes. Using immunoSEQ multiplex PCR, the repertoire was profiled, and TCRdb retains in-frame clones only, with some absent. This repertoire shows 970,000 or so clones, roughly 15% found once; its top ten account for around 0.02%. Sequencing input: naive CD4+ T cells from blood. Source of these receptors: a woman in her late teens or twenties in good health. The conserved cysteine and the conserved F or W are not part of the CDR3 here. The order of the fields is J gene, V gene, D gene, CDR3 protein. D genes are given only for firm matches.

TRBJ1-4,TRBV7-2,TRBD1,ASSRDRSNEKLF
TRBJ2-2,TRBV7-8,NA,ASSTRYGELF
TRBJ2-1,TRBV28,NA,ASSFEGRGQF
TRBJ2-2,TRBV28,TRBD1,ASIEDRGTGELF
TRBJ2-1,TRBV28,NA,ASGRTGTTYNEQF
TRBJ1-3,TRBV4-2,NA,ASSQLDGNTIY
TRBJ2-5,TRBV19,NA,ASSRDFLGGETQY
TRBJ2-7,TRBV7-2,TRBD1,ASSLGTGAYEQY
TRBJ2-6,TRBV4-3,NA,ASSQEAASSRANVLT
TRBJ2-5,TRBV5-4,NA,ASSFHSRETQY
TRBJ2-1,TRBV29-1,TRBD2,SVKGLAELHEQF
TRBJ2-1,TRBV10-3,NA,AIRSYNEQF
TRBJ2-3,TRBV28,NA,ASSLDPWERTSTDTQY
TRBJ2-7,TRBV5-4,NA,ASSLFSLGGVYEQY
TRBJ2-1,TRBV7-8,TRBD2,ASSLYGRASYNEQF
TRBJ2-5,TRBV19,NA,ASSPGRARSQETQY
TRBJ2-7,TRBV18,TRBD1,ASSLGQARPEQY
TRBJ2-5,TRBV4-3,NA,ASSQGVGGQETQY
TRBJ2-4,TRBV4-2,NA,ASSPQELAKNIQY
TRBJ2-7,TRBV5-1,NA,ASSFGPPGITAYEQY
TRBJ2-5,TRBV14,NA,ASSQQETQY
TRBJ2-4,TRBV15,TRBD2,ATSSWASGSSKNIQY
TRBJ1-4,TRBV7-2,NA,ASSASGQLNEKLF
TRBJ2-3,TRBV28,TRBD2,ASTFGGVNADTQY
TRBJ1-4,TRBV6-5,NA,ASSRTVLRNEKLF
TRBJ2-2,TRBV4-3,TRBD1,ASSLTGAGELF
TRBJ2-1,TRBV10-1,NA,ASSKTTGSSYNEQF
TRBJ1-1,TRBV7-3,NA,ASSLKSGTEAF
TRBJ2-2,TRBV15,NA,ATSRTRGISGGELF
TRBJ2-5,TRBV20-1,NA,SARAEETQY
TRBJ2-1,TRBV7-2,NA,ASSLAGGRGHNEQF
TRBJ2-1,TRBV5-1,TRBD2,ASSSLGLAGGSSYNEQF
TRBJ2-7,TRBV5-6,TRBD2,ASRPGLDSGNEQY
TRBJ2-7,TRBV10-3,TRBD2,ASSYQVLAYEQY
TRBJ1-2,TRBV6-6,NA,ASTEMGVTGGYT
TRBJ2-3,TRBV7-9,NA,ASSSAGTDTQY
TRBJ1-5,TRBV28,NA,ASSLVWGVNQPQH
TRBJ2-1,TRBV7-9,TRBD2,ASTKSGRAYDEQF
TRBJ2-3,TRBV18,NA,ASSPVNTDTQY
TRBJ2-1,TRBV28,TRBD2,ASRRTSGGYNEQF
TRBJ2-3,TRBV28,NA,ASTTTGGTDTQY
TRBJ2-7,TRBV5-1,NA,ASSLAAGSYEQY
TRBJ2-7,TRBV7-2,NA,ASSLVIYGEQY
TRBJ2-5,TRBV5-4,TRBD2,ASTLAGGPETQY
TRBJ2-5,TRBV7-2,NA,ASSFNGGGETQY
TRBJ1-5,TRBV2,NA,ASRLGYSNQPQH
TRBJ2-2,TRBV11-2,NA,ASSLGPINTGELF
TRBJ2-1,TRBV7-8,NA,ASSQSVSYNEQF
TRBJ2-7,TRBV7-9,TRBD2,ASSLTSGRAGYDEQY